Listed here are 17 T cell receptor beta chains from one sample, sequenced in a study of STAT5B mutations in CD4+ large granular lymphocyte leukemia. Assay: immunoSEQ multiplex PCR; the TCRdb copy retains only in-frame clones and omits some. This table has over 45,000 clones, approximately 70% appearing once. Source material: CD4+ T cells from blood buffy coats. These TCRs come from a human donor in good health.

The DNA for the CDR3 is TGTGCCAGCTCTCCCGGACAGGGTTGGGATAATTCACCCCTCCACTTT. Its protein is CASSPGQGWDNSPLHF. The chain combines TRBV18 with TRBJ1-6; 8 bases map to TRBD1. V shed 6 bases and J 5 bases; nucleotides not matched to a gene: 9. Germline CDR1 reads KGHSH; CDR2 reads LQKENI. This CDR3 has 16 amino acids. Filled out from reference TRBV18 and TRBJ1-6, the complete variable domain reads NAGVMQNPRHLVRRRGQEARLRCSPMKGHSHVYWYRQLPEEGLKFMVYLQKENIIDESGMPKERFSAEFPKEGPSILRIQQVVRGDSAAYFCASSPGQGWDNSPLHFGNGTRLTVT.

Concerning this clone itself: Germline and junction disagree at one end, which may indicate a read error. The chain recombines TRBV19 with TRBJ2-5; a possible D gene is TRBD1 (7 bases). The germline V gene encodes CDR1 LNHDA and CDR2 SQIVND (reference sequence). This CDR3 has 12 amino acids. The CDR3 coding sequence is TGTGCGAGTAGGCGGGACAGCGGGACCCAGTACTTC. It yields the protein CASRRDSGTQYF.

The genes are TRBV5-1 and TRBJ2-1; weak D call: TRBD2 (6 bases). CDR3 length: 14 amino acids. V gave up 0 bases and J gave up 3 bases, with 7 bases separating them. Germline values: CDR1 SGHRS, CDR2 YFSETQ. The CDR3, as DNA: TGCGCCAGCAGCTTGGGGGACTTCTACAATGAGCAGTTCTTC. This codes for CASSLGDFYNEQFF.

The chain is built from TRBV2 and TRBJ1-2; D might be TRBD1 (5 bases). This CDR3 has 16 amino acids. Per the germline V gene, CDR1 is SNHLY and CDR2 is FYNNEI. V was clipped by 2 bases and J by 8 bases, with 21 bases between them. CDR3 amino acids: CASSEWDLGLSSGYTF. CDR3 sequence (DNA): TGTGCCAGCAGTGAATGGGACCTGGGACTATCGAGCGGCTACACCTTC.

This sequence joins TRBV19 and TRBJ2-2; the D gene is possibly TRBD1 (6 bases). The CDR3 sequence is 14 residues long. The germline V gene has CDR1 LNHDA and CDR2 SQIVND (reference sequence). Trimming took 2 bases from V and 6 from J, leaving 10 bases between them. CDR3 protein: CASSITGMAGELFF. The CDR3 DNA reads TGTGCCAGTAGTATAACAGGGATGGCCGGGGAGCTGTTTTTT.

The V gene is TRBV7-9, the J gene TRBJ2-5; 8 nucleotides agree with TRBD1. The CDR3 loop spans 14 amino acids. The junction had 3 bases not matched to a gene; V was cut back by 3 bases and J by 3 bases. Germline V gene lookup returns CDR1 SEHNR and CDR2 FQNEAQ (reference sequence). CDR3 region: CASSFDRGEETQYF. The CDR3 DNA reads TGTGCCAGCAGCTTCGACAGGGGCGAAGAGACCCAGTACTTC.

V gene TRBV18 combines with J gene TRBJ2-2; 7 bases fit TRBD2. Germline CDR1 reads KGHSH; CDR2 reads LQKENI. V was clipped by 2 bases and J by 6 bases; unmatched bases: 9. This CDR3 spans 16 amino acids. CDR3 nucleotide sequence: TGTGCCAGCTCACCAGGGGGGGTCCAATCGCCCGGGGAGCTGTTTTTT. It translates to CASSPGGVQSPGELFF.

This clone turned up a few times. This chain links TRBV7-9 with TRBJ1-6, with no clear D. The CDR3 is 12 residues long. Germline values: CDR1 SEHNR, CDR2 FQNEAQ (reference sequence). With 4 bases removed from V and 7 bases from J, the gap between germline ends came to 5 bases. The CDR3 DNA reads TGTGCCAGCAGCTGGGCGAATTCACCCCTCCACTTT. Translated: CASSWANSPLHF.

The CDR3 sequence: CASSLGQGQETQYF. Here the CDR3 DNA reads TGTGCCAGCAGCTTAGGACAGGGTCAAGAGACCCAGTACTTC. This chain links TRBV7-9 with TRBJ2-5; 7 nucleotides align to TRBD1. The CDR3 sequence is 14 residues long. Germline CDR1 reads SEHNR; CDR2 reads FQNEAQ (reference sequence). V lost 1 base, J lost 2 bases, and 1 base stayed unmatched.

This clone has just one count. V and J are TRBV5-8 and TRBJ2-5, with D tentatively TRBD1 (5 bases). The CDR3 contains 11 residues. Between the trimmed V and J ends, which lost 8 bases and 3 bases, there was a span of 8 bases. The V gene's germline CDR1 is SGHTS and CDR2 YDEGEE. CDR3 protein: CASLGEETQYF. The CDR3, as DNA: TGTGCCAGTCTAGGGGAAGAGACCCAGTACTTC.

The gene calls are TRBV30 and TRBJ1-1; unclear D gene. The CDR3 has 12 residues. The V end was cut by 5 bases, the J end by 0 bases, with 7 bases between. Germline CDR1 reads GTSNPN; CDR2 reads SVGIG (reference sequence). The CDR3 DNA reads as TGTGCCTGGTCGGGTATGAACACTGAAGCTTTCTTT. Translated, it gives CAWSGMNTEAFF.

This chain joins TRBV29-1 and TRBJ2-7; TRBD1 is a possible D gene (5 bases). This CDR3 is 12 amino acids long. V was pared by 4 bases and J by 0 bases, with 7 bases between. Germline CDR1 SQVTM, CDR2 ANQGSEA. CDR3 DNA sequence: TGCAGCGTTGGTGACAGCTCCTACGAGCAGTACGTC. Translating gives CSVGDSSYEQYV.

The chain recombines TRBV7-2 with TRBJ2-3, with D possibly being TRBD1 or TRBD2 (5 bases each). The CDR3 totals 19 residues. V was shortened by 2 bases and J by 3 bases, with 24 bases between the two germline ends. CDR1 is SGHTA, CDR2 FQGNSA, per germline. The CDR3 is CASSLMSGGNWRLTDTQYF. The CDR3 DNA sequence: TGTGCCAGCAGCTTAATGTCTGGGGGAAATTGGCGGTTGACAGATACGCAGTATTTT.

The V gene is TRBV29-1, the J gene TRBJ2-1; TRBD2 aligns across 7 bases. V trimming: 0 bases; J trimming: 3 bases; junction bases outside the gene matches: 8. This CDR3 comprises 16 residues. Germline CDR1 SQVTM, CDR2 ANQGSEA. CDR3 amino acids: CSVEDPRGGGYNEQFF. The CDR3 bases are TGCAGCGTTGAAGATCCCCGGGGCGGGGGCTACAATGAGCAGTTCTTC.

The chain uses TRBV19 and TRBJ2-5; D might be TRBD1 (5 bases). CDR1 is LNHDA, CDR2 SQIVND, per germline (reference sequence). With 5 bases removed from V and 5 bases from J, the gap between germline ends came to 12 bases. The CDR3 sequence is 13 residues long. CDR3 in DNA: TGTGCCAGTAGTCTTTCAGGGTTGGAGACCCAGTACTTC. Its translation: CASSLSGLETQYF. The whole variable domain, filled in from reference TRBV19 and TRBJ2-5, reads DGGITQSPKYLFRKEGQNVTLSCEQNLNHDAMYWYRQDPGQGLRLIYYSQIVNDFQKGDIAEGYSVSREKKESFPLTVTSAQKNPTAFYLCASSLSGLETQYFGPGTRLLVL.

This clone has more than one count but fewer than ten. This chain joins TRBV6-1 and TRBJ1-2; D not resolved. The CDR3 has 14 amino acids. Germline V gene lookup returns CDR1 MNHNS and CDR2 SASEGT. V was shortened by 1 base and J by 1 base, with 7 bases between the two germline ends. For the CDR3, the DNA is TGTGCCAGCAGTGAAGATCACAGTAACTATGGCTACACCTTC. Translation gives CASSEDHSNYGYTF.

As DNA, the CDR3 is TGTGCCAGCAGCTTAGACACGCCTATTTACAATGAGCAGTTCTTC. Translated, it gives CASSLDTPIYNEQFF. The V and J genes are TRBV11-2 and TRBJ2-1; D is unclear. The germline V and J ends were trimmed by 0 bases and 4 bases, with 10 bases remaining between them. There are 15 residues in the CDR3. In germline, CDR1 is SGHAT, CDR2 FQNNGV. The full variable domain, completed using reference TRBV11-2 and TRBJ2-1, is EAGVAQSPRYKIIEKRQSVAFWCNPISGHATLYWYQQILGQGPKLLIQFQNNGVVDDSQLPKDRFSAERLKGVDSTLKIQPAKLEDSAVYLCASSLDTPIYNEQFFGPGTRLTVL.